This TCR beta chain derives from a study of blood T cells in healthy people across ages. Study-level results: Calculation of diversity from one million T cells yielded estimates considered to be underestimates. As age increased, TCR beta diversity per million T cells fell in a roughly linear fashion.

A second PCR of roughly 7 to 11 cycles used a sample-barcoded 5' primer and a J-beta primer mix. Template switching added a 12-random-nucleotide identifier to every cDNA molecule. TCRdb ran MiXCR on the 5' RACE reads and lists one entry per CDR3 protein. The table includes about 730,000 distinct CDR3 sequences, 35% to 45% detected once. This clonotype has more than one count but fewer than ten. The target antigen is unknown. V was shortened by 0 bases and J by 11 bases, with 10 bases between the two germline ends. Germline V lookup: CDR1 SGHDN, CDR2 FVKESK. The length of the CDR3 is 12 residues. The clonotype was recovered from a woman aged 60-75 years in good health. The rearrangement uses TRBV14 and TRBJ2-5; unclear D gene. Sequenced input: blood. CDR3 in amino acids: CASSQDSTIQYF. The CDR3 nucleotides read TGTGCCAGCAGCCAAGATAGTACGATTCAGTACTTC.